This T cell receptor beta chain was sequenced in a study of blood T cell repertoires in COVID-19. Study overall: Acute and convalescent COVID-19 specimens originated in the United States, Italy and Spain. Nucleic acid was either cDNA or gDNA, and it came from T cells, B-cell-depleted T cells, or PBMCs.

Trimming took 5 bases from V and 4 from J, leaving 17 bases between them. Germline loops: CDR1 SEHNR, CDR2 FQNEAQ (reference sequence). CDR3 length: 15 amino acids. Original data processing: By means of reference gene primer amplification, nucleated cell counts were estimated. The data were produced by immunoSEQ multiplex PCR, yet TCRdb's version contains in-frame clones alone and is incomplete. The DNA was the basis for D and trimming; V, J and clone size are from that table. The repertoire includes under 500,000 clones, 85% to 90% of them detected once, and 4.3% sits in the top ten. The sequenced material came from peripheral blood. The source of this sequence is a woman aged 25 to 45 with acute or convalescent COVID-19. The chain carries TRBV7-9 and TRBJ1-2, with a weak D call TRBD1 (5 bases). Here the CDR3 reads CASSAREQTTYGYTF. DNA of the CDR3: TGTGCCAGCAGCGCCAGGGAACAGACAACCTATGGCTACACCTTC. The full variable domain, its missing parts supplied by reference TRBV7-9 and TRBJ1-2, is DTGVSQNPRHKITKRGQNVTFRCDPISEHNRLYWYRQTLGQGPEFLTYFQNEAQLEKSRLLSDRFSAERPKGSFSTLEIQRTEQGDSAMYLCASSAREQTTYGYTFGSGTRLTVV.